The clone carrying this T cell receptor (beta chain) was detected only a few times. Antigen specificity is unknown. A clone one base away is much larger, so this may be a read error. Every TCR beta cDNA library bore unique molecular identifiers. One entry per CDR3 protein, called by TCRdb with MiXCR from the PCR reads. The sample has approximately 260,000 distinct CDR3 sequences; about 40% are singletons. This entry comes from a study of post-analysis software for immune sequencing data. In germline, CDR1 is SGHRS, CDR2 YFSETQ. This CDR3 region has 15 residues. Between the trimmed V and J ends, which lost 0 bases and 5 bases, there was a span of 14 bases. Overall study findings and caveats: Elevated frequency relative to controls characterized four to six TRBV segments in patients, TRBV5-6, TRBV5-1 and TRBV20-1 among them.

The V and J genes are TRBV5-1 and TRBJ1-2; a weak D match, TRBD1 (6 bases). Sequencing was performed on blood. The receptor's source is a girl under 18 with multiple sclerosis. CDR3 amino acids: CASSLGPTGWYGYTF. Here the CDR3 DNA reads TGCGCCAGCAGCTTGGGTCCGACAGGATGGTATGGCTACACCTTC.